Listed below are T cell receptor beta chains from one sample, sequenced in a study of human T cells and chemical hapten exposure. TCRdb redid the calling of the RACE reads with MiXCR, one entry per CDR3 protein. The sample shows some 110,000 distinct CDR3 sequences, approximately 36% of them seen only once. Sequenced material: whole blood, taken in connection with sensitization to the hapten diphenylcyclopropenone (DPC). Receptor source: a man aged 40-55 years with alopecia areata. Some clones in this sample may be carry-over from other donors' samples. Both conserved end residues are trimmed from each CDR3. Some rows have no size entry. The others give once, few or many, or a class for an expanded clone.

j_gene,v_gene,abundance,CDR3aa
TRBJ1-6,TRBV4-3,NA,ASSQGPGQPYSPLH
TRBJ2-6,TRBV12-3/TRBV12-4,NA,ASTLSGANVLT
TRBJ1-3,TRBV18,few,ASSPKETHSGNTIY
TRBJ2-1,TRBV6-5,few,ASSASGSSYNEQF
TRBJ1-5,TRBV5-8,few,ASSTGQGRGQPQH
TRBJ2-7,TRBV28,few,ASSLRDRAYEQY
TRBJ2-2,TRBV27,NA,ASSLGLAVNTGELF
TRBJ2-4,TRBV24-1,few,ATSAAGDINIQY
TRBJ2-4,TRBV7-9,few,ASSFPSGAKNIQY
TRBJ2-1,TRBV29-1,NA,SVVRPGTFIGF
TRBJ1-6,TRBV5-5,NA,ATSPGSSYNSPLH
TRBJ2-2,TRBV29-1,NA,SVDRDRGTGELF
TRBJ2-7,TRBV7-9,NA,ASSSMGQGNEQY
TRBJ1-4,TRBV20-1,NA,SARDLKTGVEKLF
TRBJ1-1,TRBV29-1,NA,SVAPHPGGSMNTEAF
TRBJ1-4,TRBV29-1,NA,SVGELGTADEKLF
TRBJ2-7,TRBV5-1,NA,ASSPDHYEQY
TRBJ2-5,TRBV18,NA,ASSPGEQETQY
TRBJ1-5,TRBV7-9,NA,ASSLGGQDNQPQH
TRBJ2-3,TRBV11-2,NA,ASSLVGLAGSDTQY